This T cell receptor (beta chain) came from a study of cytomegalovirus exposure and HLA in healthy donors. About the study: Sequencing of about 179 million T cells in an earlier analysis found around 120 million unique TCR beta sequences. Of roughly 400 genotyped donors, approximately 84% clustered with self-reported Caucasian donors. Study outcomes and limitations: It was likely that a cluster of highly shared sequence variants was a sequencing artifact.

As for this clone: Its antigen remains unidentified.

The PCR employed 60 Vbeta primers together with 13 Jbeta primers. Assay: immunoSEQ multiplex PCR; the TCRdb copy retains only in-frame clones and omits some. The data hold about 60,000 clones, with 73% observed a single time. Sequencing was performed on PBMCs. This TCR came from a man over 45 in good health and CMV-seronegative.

CDR3 in amino acids: CSVSDRTAKGYGYTF. The DNA for the CDR3 is TGCAGCGTCAGCGACCGGACAGCCAAGGGCTATGGCTACACCTTC. The V gene is TRBV29-1, the J gene TRBJ1-2; tentatively, D is TRBD1 (6 bases). The CDR3 sequence is 15 residues long. Germline-derived CDR1 and CDR2 are SQVTM and ANQGSEA. V lost 6 bases, J lost 4 bases, and 21 bases lay in between.